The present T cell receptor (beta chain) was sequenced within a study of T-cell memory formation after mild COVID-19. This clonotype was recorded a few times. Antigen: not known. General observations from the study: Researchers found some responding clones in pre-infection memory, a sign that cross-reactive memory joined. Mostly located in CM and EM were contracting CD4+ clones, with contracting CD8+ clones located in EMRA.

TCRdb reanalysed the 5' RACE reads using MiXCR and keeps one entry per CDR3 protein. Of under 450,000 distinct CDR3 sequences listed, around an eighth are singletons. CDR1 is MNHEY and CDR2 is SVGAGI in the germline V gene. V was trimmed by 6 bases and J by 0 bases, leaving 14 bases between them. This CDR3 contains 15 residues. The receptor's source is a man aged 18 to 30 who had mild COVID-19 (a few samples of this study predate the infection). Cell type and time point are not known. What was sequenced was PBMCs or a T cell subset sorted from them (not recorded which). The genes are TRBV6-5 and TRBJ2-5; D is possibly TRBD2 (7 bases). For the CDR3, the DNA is TGTGCCAGCAGAACGGGGGGCGTGTACCAAGAGACCCAGTACTTC. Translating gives CASRTGGVYQETQYF.